The 3 T cell receptor beta chains given below trace back to one sample, sequenced in a study of early T cells in non-severe SARS-CoV-2 infection. TCRdb called the 5' RACE reads again in MiXCR, with one record for every CDR3 protein. The table records about 60,000 distinct CDR3 sequences, over 10% of them present only once. The sequencing sample was made of whole blood. These receptors came from an adult who was a healthcare worker with PCR-confirmed SARS-CoV-2 infection or an uninfected control (not recorded which).

The V call is TRBV29-1, the J call TRBJ2-1, with 7 bases identical to TRBD1. Germline V gene lookup returns CDR1 SQVTM and CDR2 ANQGSEA. This CDR3 contains 11 residues. V was pared by 5 bases and J by 6 bases, with 1 base of the junction left unmatched. The CDR3 DNA follows: TGCAGCGTTTACAGGGGCAATGAGCAGTTCTTC. The encoded protein is CSVYRGNEQFF.

In this sample, this clonotype turned up a few times. This chain uses TRBV3-2 with TRBJ2-2; the table assigns TRBD1, which was not confirmed against the DNA. TRBV3-2 is an annotated pseudogene. This CDR3 comprises 19 residues. CDR3 protein: CASSQNTDREARSTGELFF. CDR3 DNA: TGTGCCAGCAGCCAAAATACCGACAGGGAGGCTCGGAGCACCGGGGAGCTGTTTTTT.

The J gene is TRBJ2-1, the V gene TRBV24-1, with D unresolved. V was pared by 3 bases and J by 4 bases, with 15 bases between. CDR3 size: 16 residues. Germline CDR1 KGHDR, CDR2 SFDVKD. The CDR3 reads CATSDKWTSRYNEQFF. Here the CDR3 DNA reads TGTGCCACCAGTGATAAATGGACCTCCCGGTACAATGAGCAGTTCTTC.